This is a list of T cell receptor beta chains from one sample in a study of T-cell memory formation after mild COVID-19. A single record per CDR3 protein comes from TCRdb applying MiXCR to the 5' RACE reads. This sample has 150,000 to 200,000 distinct CDR3 sequences; approximately 14% occur once, and the top ten carry roughly 13%. Sequenced input: PBMCs or a T cell subset sorted from them (not recorded which). The receptors come from an adult woman who had mild COVID-19 (a few samples of this study predate the infection). Cell type and time point are not known. Each CDR3 is given with its conserved first and last residue. A D gene is named only where the DNA matches it firmly. Only some rows state a clone size, as once, few, many or a class for expanded clones.

many	TRBV13	NA	TRBJ2-7	TGTGCCAGCAGCTTGGCGAGTGCCTCCTACGAGCAGTACTTC	CASSLASASYEQYF
few	TRBV7-9	NA	TRBJ1-5	TGTGCCAGCAGCTTATCTCTCGGTAGCAATCAGCCCCAGCATTTT	CASSLSLGSNQPQHF
NA	TRBV7-2	NA	TRBJ2-6	TGTGCCAGCAGCTTAGGCGGGCAGGCCGTAGAAGTCCTGACTTTC	CASSLGGQAVEVLTF
few	TRBV20-1	NA	TRBJ2-7	TGCAGTGCTAGAGATGGGGCCGACTACTACGAGCAGTACTTC	CSARDGADYYEQYF
few	TRBV12-3/TRBV12-4	NA	TRBJ1-3	TGTGCCAGCAGACCGACGGACCGCCCTGGAAACACCATATATTTT	CASRPTDRPGNTIYF
many	TRBV5-1	NA	TRBJ2-7	TGCGCCAGCAGCTTGTTCTACGAGCAGTACTTC	CASSLFYEQYF
many	TRBV20-1	NA	TRBJ1-5	TGCAGTGCTAGAGATACCGGGGTCGATCAGCCCCAGCATTTT	CSARDTGVDQPQHF
NA	TRBV7-9	NA	TRBJ2-2	TGTGCCAGCAGCTTAGATAAACCTGAGTGGGGGACCAGCGGGGAGCTGTTTTTT	CASSLDKPEWGTSGELFF
NA	TRBV5-1	NA	TRBJ1-1	TGCGCCAGCAGCTTGGAGGGGATCCAAGCTTTCTTT	CASSLEGIQAFF
few	TRBV7-3	NA	TRBJ2-5	TGTGTTATGGGGCGTGGAGAGACCCAGTACTTC	CVMGRGETQYF
few	TRBV6-2/TRBV6-3	TRBD2	TRBJ2-1	TGTGCCAGCAGTCCCAGCGGGAGAGGCTATGAGCAGTTCTTC	CASSPSGRGYEQFF
NA	TRBV6-2/TRBV6-3	NA	TRBJ2-7	TGTGCCAGCAAAATCGGAGGACTCCAGGCCTACGAGCAGTACTTC	CASKIGGLQAYEQYF
NA	TRBV7-9	TRBD1	TRBJ2-1	TGTGCCAGCAGCCCGTCCTCCGTCAGGGGGCAGGATCATGAGCAGTTCTTC	CASSPSSVRGQDHEQFF
few	TRBV20-1	TRBD2	TRBJ2-1	TGCAGTGCTGGAGCGGGAAGGTCAGCCTACAATGAGCAGTTCTTC	CSAGAGRSAYNEQFF
NA	TRBV12-1	NA	TRBJ2-3	TGTGCCAGCAGCTTTGGGACGGCGGATACGCAGTATTTT	CASSFGTADTQYF
NA	TRBV20-1	NA	TRBJ2-7	TGCAGTGCACACGGGGCGGGGAGCTCCTACGAGCAGTACTTC	CSAHGAGSSYEQYF
few	TRBV5-6	NA	TRBJ1-4	TGTGCCAGCAGCTCACCCCTACTGGGGGATCGAAAAAAACTGTTTTTT	CASSSPLLGDRKKLFF
few	TRBV20-1	NA	TRBJ2-3	TGCAGTGCTAGAGCCCCAGGTGTGAGCACAGATACGCAGTATTTT	CSARAPGVSTDTQYF
many	TRBV19	TRBD1	TRBJ2-7	TGTGCCAGTAGCCTCACTCCGGGACAGGGCTACGAGCAGTACTTC	CASSLTPGQGYEQYF
NA	TRBV29-1	NA	TRBJ1-1	TGCAGCGTTGGGATGAACACTGAAGCTTTCTTT	CSVGMNTEAFF
few	TRBV7-9	NA	TRBJ2-7	TGTGCCAGCAGCTTAGGAGAAAACAGCCCCTACGAGCAGTACTTC	CASSLGENSPYEQYF
NA	TRBV14	TRBD1	TRBJ2-7	TGTGCCAGCAGCCCGACAGGGAAATACGAGCAGTACTTC	CASSPTGKYEQYF
few	TRBV5-1	TRBD2	TRBJ2-2	TGCGCCAGCAGCTTCCTACTAGCGGCGAACACCGGGGAGCTGTTTTTT	CASSFLLAANTGELFF
few	TRBV21-1	NA	TRBJ2-5	TGTGCCAGCAGCAAGTCGAGGGGGCAGGGGACCCAGTACTTC	CASSKSRGQGTQYF